The 16 T cell receptor beta chains listed next were all sequenced from one sample in a study of blood T cell repertoires in COVID-19. Sequencing was performed with immunoSEQ multiplex PCR; in TCRdb, only in-frame clones are kept and a portion is missing. The sample carries hundreds of thousands of clones, approximately 90% recorded once. The sequenced sample was PBMCs or T cells enriched from blood (not recorded which). All receptors come from a middle-aged woman who had recovered from COVID-19.

V and J are TRBV7-3 and TRBJ2-4; 8 bases map to TRBD1. Per germline, CDR1 SGHTA and CDR2 FQGTGA. The ends lost 5 bases at V and 8 bases at J; junction bases unmatched: 8. The CDR3 length is 14 residues. Written as DNA, the CDR3 is TGTGCCAGCAGCAGACAGGGGAGGATGGACATTCAGTACTTC. Amino acids: CASSRQGRMDIQYF.

This clone turned up a few times. The chain has TRBV5-4 and TRBJ1-1; TRBD1 is a possible D gene (6 bases). Trimming took off 0 bases at V and 0 bases at J, with 12 bases between the two ends. Germline V gene sequence: CDR1 SGHNT, CDR2 YYREEE (reference sequence). The CDR3 is 16 residues long. The CDR3 region is CASSLEVSGVNTEAFF. CDR3 nucleotide sequence: TGTGCCAGCAGCTTGGAGGTCTCAGGGGTGAACACTGAAGCTTTCTTT.

This chain links TRBV5-4 with TRBJ2-1, with 14 bases lining up with TRBD2. The V segment lost 4 bases and the J segment 7 bases; nucleotides outside the gene matches: 7. There are 16 residues in the CDR3. In germline, CDR1 is SGHNT, CDR2 YYREEE (reference sequence). CDR3: CASSPTSGRARNEQFF. CDR3 nucleotide sequence: TGTGCCAGCAGCCCGACTAGCGGGAGGGCCCGGAATGAGCAGTTCTTC.

The rearrangement links TRBV28 to TRBJ2-6; TRBD2 matches 14 bases. The germline CDR1 and CDR2 sequences are MDHEN and SYDVKM. CDR3 length: 16 amino acids. The trim removed 5 bases at V and 3 bases at J, leaving 0 bases unmatched. The CDR3 region has the DNA TGTGCCAGCAGTGGACTAGCGGGAGGTGGGGCCAACGTCCTGACTTTC. It yields the protein CASSGLAGGGANVLTF.

The chain joins TRBV5-1 to TRBJ2-1, with 8 bases that match TRBD2. CDR3 size: 14 residues. Per germline, CDR1 SGHRS and CDR2 YFSETQ. V lost 7 bases and J lost 8; bases outside the gene matches: 11. CDR3 DNA sequence: TGCGCCAGCCAGAGCGCAGCGGGAGTCGATGAGCAGTTCTTC. Its translation is CASQSAAGVDEQFF.

This clone was recorded many times. CDR3 in amino acids: CASSAADRGLAVWDNEQFF. The CDR3 region has the DNA TGTGCCAGCAGCGCCGCGGACAGAGGCCTAGCGGTCTGGGACAATGAGCAGTTCTTC. The chain combines TRBV7-9 with TRBJ2-1; perhaps TRBD2 as D (7 bases). Trimming removed 5 bases from V and 5 bases from J, with 28 bases in between. The CDR3 contains 19 residues. Germline values: CDR1 SEHNR, CDR2 FQNEAQ (reference sequence).

The V call is TRBV28, the J call TRBJ1-6; 8 bases map to TRBD1. Unmatched junction bases numbered 7, after V lost 10 bases and J lost 2 bases. CDR1 and CDR2 (germline): MDHEN, SYDVKM. The CDR3 is 15 amino acids. The CDR3 nucleotides are TGTGCCACCCGGACAGGGAGCACCTATAATTCACCCCTCCACTTT. This gives the protein CATRTGSTYNSPLHF. Combining the CDR3 with reference TRBV28 and TRBJ1-6 gives the whole variable domain DVKVTQSSRYLVKRTGEKVFLECVQDMDHENMFWYRQDPGLGLRLIYFSYDVKMKEKGDIPEGYSVSREKKERFSLILESASTNQTSMYLCATRTGSTYNSPLHFGNGTRLTVT.

A single count supports this clone. The chain uses TRBV6-5 and TRBJ2-7; 11 bases match TRBD2. The CDR3 is made up of 16 amino acids. CDR1 MNHEY and CDR2 SVGAGI come from the germline V gene. With 0 bases clipped from V and 6 bases from J, the junction kept 7 bases outside the gene matches. The CDR3 DNA follows: TGTGCCAGCAGTTACTCGGGGTTAGCGGGAGGGCGCGAGCAGTACTTC. Encoded protein: CASSYSGLAGGREQYF.

The J gene is TRBJ2-7, the V gene TRBV15; TRBD1 is a possible D gene (5 bases). The CDR3 consists of 15 residues. Germline V gene sequence: CDR1 LNHNV, CDR2 YYDKDF (reference sequence). Trimming cost V 0 bases and J 3 bases, with 12 bases left between them. The CDR3 nucleotides are TGTGCCACCAGCAGAGATCTCGTAACAGGCTACGAGCAGTACTTC. Translating it yields CATSRDLVTGYEQYF.

This chain links TRBV19 with TRBJ1-6, with 10 positions matching TRBD1. V dropped 10 bases and J dropped 9; count of bases not matched to a gene: 6. Germline CDR1 reads LNHDA; CDR2 reads SQIVND (reference sequence). The CDR3 loop spans 13 amino acids. The CDR3 nucleotides are TGTGCCACGGCGGGACAGGGGAGTTCACCCCTCCACTTT. Translating it yields CATAGQGSSPLHF.

The chain couples TRBV19 to TRBJ2-1, with TRBD2 identical over 11 bases. This CDR3 region has 19 residues. J gave up 1 base and V 0 bases, and 8 bases lay outside the gene matches. Germline loops: CDR1 LNHDA, CDR2 SQIVND (reference sequence). This CDR3 is CASSIEGLAGGLSYNEQFF. CDR3 nucleotide sequence: TGTGCCAGTAGTATAGAGGGGCTAGCGGGAGGATTATCCTACAATGAGCAGTTCTTC.

This clone was observed once. The chain combines TRBV5-4 with TRBJ1-1, with D possibly matching TRBD1 (6 bases). Germline V lookup: CDR1 SGHNT, CDR2 YYREEE (reference sequence). Trimming pared 3 bases from V and 1 base from J, leaving 13 bases between. The CDR3 has 15 amino acids. The DNA of the CDR3 is TGTGCCAGCAGCTCGCAGGGGATGGCGAACACTGAAGCTTTCTTT. Residues: CASSSQGMANTEAFF.

Note on this clone: This sample also contains other DNA sequences that code for the same CDR3. V gene TRBV12-3 or TRBV12-4 combines with J gene TRBJ2-1; no firm D call. The V and J ends lost 5 bases and 8 bases respectively, with 7 bases between them. This CDR3 spans 11 amino acids. The CDR3 DNA reads TGTGCCAGCAGTCCTCGGGATGAGCAGTTCTTC. This sequence encodes CASSPRDEQFF.

CDR3 in amino acids: CASRQGSSYEQYF. CDR3 coding DNA: TGTGCCAGCCGACAGGGGAGCTCCTACGAGCAGTACTTC. The chain combines TRBV7-9 with TRBJ2-7; 8 bases match TRBD1. The V segment lost 8 bases and the J segment 0 bases; nucleotides outside the gene matches: 3. Germline V gene data show CDR1 as SEHNR and CDR2 as FQNEAQ (reference sequence). This CDR3 region has 13 residues. Full variable domain (rest looked up from reference TRBV7-9 and TRBJ2-7): DTGVSQNPRHKITKRGQNVTFRCDPISEHNRLYWYRQTLGQGPEFLTYFQNEAQLEKSRLLSDRFSAERPKGSFSTLEIQRTEQGDSAMYLCASRQGSSYEQYFGPGTRLTVT.

The chain has TRBV2 and TRBJ2-5; TRBD2 is a possible D gene (5 bases). The germline V gene has CDR1 SNHLY and CDR2 FYNNEI. Trimming shortened V by 5 bases and J by 0 bases, and 10 bases separated the two germline ends. The CDR3 length is 14 residues. The CDR3: CASSREWDQETQYF. Here the CDR3 DNA reads TGTGCCAGCAGTCGGGAATGGGACCAAGAGACCCAGTACTTC.

The chain has TRBV27 and TRBJ2-1, with TRBD1 as a possible D gene (5 bases). Per germline, CDR1 MNHEY and CDR2 SMNVEV (reference sequence). The ends were cut back, 5 bases at V and 7 bases at J, with 12 bases in the middle. The CDR3 is 13 residues long. DNA of the CDR3: TGTGCCAGCAGTCCACTCAGGGTAAATGAGCAGTTCTTC. Amino acids: CASSPLRVNEQFF.